This TCR beta chain was found in a study of cytomegalovirus exposure and HLA in healthy donors. The germline V and J ends were trimmed by 5 bases and 11 bases, with 19 bases remaining between them. Germline values: CDR1 SEHNR, CDR2 FQNEAQ (reference sequence). The CDR3 extends over 14 amino acids. The PCR contained 60 Vbeta and 13 Jbeta primers. Only in-frame clones appear in the TCRdb table, and some are missing; sequencing was by immunoSEQ multiplex PCR. The sample records roughly 200,000 clones, around 80% being singletons. The sequenced material came from PBMCs. This receptor was obtained from a woman in her 40s in good health and CMV-seronegative. This chain connects TRBV7-9 to TRBJ2-1; tentatively, D is TRBD2 (7 bases). DNA of the CDR3: TGTGCCAGCAGCCCATCCGCCGTGGGGGGGCAGCAGTTCTTC. Protein product: CASSPSAVGGQQFF.